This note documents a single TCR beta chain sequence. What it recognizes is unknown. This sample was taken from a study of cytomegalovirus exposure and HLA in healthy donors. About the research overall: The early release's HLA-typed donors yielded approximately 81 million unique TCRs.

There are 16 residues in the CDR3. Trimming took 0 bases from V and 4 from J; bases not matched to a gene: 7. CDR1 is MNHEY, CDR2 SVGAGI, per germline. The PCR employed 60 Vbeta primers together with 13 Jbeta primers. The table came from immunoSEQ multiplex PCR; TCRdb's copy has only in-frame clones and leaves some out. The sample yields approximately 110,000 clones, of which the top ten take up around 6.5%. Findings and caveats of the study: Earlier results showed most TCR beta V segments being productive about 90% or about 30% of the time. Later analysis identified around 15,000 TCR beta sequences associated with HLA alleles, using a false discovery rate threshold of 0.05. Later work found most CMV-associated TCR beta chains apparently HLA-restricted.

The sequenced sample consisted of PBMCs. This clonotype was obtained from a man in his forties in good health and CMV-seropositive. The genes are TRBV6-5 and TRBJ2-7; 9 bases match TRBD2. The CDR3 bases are TGTGCCAGCAGTTACTCGAAGCGGGAGGCTCGGTACGAGCAGTACTTC. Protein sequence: CASSYSKREARYEQYF.